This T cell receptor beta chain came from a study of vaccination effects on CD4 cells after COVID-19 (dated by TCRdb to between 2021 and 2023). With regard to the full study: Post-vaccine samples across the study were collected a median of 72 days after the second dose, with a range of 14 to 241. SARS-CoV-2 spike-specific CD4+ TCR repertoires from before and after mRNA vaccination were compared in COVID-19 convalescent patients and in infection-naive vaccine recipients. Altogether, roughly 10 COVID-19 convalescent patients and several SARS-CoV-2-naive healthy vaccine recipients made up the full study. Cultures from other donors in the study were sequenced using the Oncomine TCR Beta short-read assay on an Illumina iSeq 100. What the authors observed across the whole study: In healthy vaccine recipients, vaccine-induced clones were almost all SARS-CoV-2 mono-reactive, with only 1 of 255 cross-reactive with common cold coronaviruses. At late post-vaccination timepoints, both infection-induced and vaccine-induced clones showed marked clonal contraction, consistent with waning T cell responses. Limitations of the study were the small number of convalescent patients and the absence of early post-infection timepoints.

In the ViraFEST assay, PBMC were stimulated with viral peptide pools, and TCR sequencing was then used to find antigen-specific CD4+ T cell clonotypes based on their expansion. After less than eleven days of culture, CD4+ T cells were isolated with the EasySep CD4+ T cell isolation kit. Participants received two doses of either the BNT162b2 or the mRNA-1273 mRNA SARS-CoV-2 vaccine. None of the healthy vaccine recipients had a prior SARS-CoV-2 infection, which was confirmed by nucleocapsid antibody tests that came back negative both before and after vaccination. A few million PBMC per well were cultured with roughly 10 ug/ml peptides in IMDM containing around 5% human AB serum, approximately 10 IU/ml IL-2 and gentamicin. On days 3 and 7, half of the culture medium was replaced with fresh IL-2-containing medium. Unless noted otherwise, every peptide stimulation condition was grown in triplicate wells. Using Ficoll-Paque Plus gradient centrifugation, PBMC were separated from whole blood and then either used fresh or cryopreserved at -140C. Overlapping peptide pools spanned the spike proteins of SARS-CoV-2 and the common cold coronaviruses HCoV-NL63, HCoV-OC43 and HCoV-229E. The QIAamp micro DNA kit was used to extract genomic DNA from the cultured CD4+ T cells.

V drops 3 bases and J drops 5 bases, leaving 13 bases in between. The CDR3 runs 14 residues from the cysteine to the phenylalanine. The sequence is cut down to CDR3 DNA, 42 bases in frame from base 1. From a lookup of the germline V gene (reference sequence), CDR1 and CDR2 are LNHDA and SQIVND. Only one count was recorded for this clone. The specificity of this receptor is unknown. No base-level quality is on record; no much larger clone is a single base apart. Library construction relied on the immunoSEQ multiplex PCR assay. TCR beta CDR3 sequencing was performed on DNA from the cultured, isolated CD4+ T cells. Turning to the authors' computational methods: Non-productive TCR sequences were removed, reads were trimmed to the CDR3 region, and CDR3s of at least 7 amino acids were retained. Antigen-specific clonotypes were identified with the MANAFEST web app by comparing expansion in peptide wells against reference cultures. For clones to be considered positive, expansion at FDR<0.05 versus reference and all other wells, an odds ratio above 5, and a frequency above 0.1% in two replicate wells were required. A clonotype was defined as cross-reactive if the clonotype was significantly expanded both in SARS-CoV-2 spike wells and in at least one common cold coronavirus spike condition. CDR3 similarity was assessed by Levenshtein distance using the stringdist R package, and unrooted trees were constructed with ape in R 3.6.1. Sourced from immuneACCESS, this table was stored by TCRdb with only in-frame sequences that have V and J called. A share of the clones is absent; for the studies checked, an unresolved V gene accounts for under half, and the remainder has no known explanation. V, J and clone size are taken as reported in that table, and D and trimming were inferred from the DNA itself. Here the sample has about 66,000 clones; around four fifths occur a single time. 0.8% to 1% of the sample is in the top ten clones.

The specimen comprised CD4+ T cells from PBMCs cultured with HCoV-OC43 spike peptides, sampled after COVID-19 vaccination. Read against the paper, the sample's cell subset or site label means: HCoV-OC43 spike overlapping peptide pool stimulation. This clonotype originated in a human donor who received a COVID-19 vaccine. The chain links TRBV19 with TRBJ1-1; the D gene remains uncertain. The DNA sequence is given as TGTGCCAGTAGTATCGGCATATTACGGACTGAAGCTTTCTTT. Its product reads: CASSIGILRTEAFF.